The present entry profiles one T cell receptor (beta chain) with its context. The sample belongs to a study of blood T cell repertoires in COVID-19. About the research overall: From the United States, Italy and Spain came samples of acute and convalescent COVID-19. T cells, B-cell-depleted T cells, or PBMCs supplied cDNA or gDNA.

In the source study's methods: How many nucleated cells were present was estimated from reference gene primer amplification. Some clones are missing from TCRdb's copy, which holds only in-frame ones; the method was immunoSEQ multiplex PCR. That table furnishes V, J and clone size, whereas the DNA furnished D and trimming. The sample records 120,000 or so clones, about 86% being singletons. Germline-derived CDR1 and CDR2 are DFQATT and SNEGSKA (reference sequence). This CDR3 has 15 amino acids. Trimming at V came to 3 bases and at J to 7 bases, leaving 7 bases not matched to a gene. This chain uses TRBV20-1 with TRBJ2-1, with 12 bases lining up with TRBD2. Specimen: peripheral blood. The sequence was obtained from a woman between 50 and 59 years old with acute or convalescent COVID-19. CDR3 in amino acids: CSASKLAGGYNEQFF. The CDR3, as DNA: TGCAGTGCTAGTAAGCTAGCGGGAGGGTATAATGAGCAGTTCTTC.